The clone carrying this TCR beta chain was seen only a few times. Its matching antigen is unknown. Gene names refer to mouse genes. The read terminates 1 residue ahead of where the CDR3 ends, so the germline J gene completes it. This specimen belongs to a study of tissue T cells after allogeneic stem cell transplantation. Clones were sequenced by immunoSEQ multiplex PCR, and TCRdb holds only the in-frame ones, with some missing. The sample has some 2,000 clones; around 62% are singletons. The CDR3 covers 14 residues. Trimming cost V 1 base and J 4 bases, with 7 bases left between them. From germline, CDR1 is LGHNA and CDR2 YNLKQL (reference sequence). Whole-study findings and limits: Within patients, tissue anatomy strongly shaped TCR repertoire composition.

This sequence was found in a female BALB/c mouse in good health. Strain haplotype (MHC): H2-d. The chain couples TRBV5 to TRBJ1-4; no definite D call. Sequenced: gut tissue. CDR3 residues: CASSQVASNERLFF. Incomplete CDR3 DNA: TGTGCCAGCAGCCAAGTTGCCAGCAACGAAAGATTATTT.